This T cell receptor (beta chain) was sequenced during a study of tumor and adjacent non-tumor tissue in lung cancer. Study background: Patients comprised eleven to twelve adenocarcinoma, a couple of squamous cell carcinoma and 1 small cell lung cancer. Each sample yielded 3.5 million to 5 million productive TCRbeta reads on average. Findings and limits, study-wide: Tumor TCR diversity, when higher, was linked to shorter survival. Tumor tissue had significantly higher TCR diversity than normal lung.

As regards this clonotype: As yet, its antigen is unknown.

This sample's RNA came from whole unsorted tissue. Between the trimmed V and J ends, which lost 6 bases and 4 bases, there was a span of 22 bases. CDR1 and CDR2 from the germline V gene are MNHNY and SVGAGI (reference sequence). The CDR3 length is 18 residues. A modified ARM-PCR protocol with three rounds of nested PCR amplified TCRbeta. TCRdb re-analysed the multiplex PCR reads in MiXCR, keeping a single row per CDR3 protein. This table has 89,000 or so distinct CDR3 sequences, about three fifths appearing once. This receptor was identified in a man between 65 and 85 years old with non-small cell lung cancer. Material: lung tumor tissue. The J gene is TRBJ2-6, the V gene TRBV6-6; a possible D gene is TRBD1 (6 bases). The CDR3 bases are TGTGCCAGCAGAGTTGAGGGGGACACCTACTCCGGGGCCAACGTCCTGACTTTC. This sequence encodes CASRVEGDTYSGANVLTF.